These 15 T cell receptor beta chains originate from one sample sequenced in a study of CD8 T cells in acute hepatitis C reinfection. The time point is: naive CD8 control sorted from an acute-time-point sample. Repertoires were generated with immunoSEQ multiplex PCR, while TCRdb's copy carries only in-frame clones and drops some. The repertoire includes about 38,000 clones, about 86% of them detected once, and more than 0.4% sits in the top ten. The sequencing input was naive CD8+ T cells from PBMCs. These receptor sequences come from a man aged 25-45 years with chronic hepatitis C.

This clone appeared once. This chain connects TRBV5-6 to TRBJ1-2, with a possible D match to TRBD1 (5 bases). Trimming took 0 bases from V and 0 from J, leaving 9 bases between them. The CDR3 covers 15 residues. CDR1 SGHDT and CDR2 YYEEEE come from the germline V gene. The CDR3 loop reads CASSLVGGANYGYTF. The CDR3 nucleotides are TGTGCCAGCAGCTTGGTGGGGGGAGCTAACTATGGCTACACCTTC.

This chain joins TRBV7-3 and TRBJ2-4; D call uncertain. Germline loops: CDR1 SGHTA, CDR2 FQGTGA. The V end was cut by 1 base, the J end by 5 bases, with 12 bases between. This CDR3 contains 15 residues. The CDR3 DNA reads TGTGCCAGCAGCTTAATTCACGGACCCCAAAACATTCAGTACTTC. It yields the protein CASSLIHGPQNIQYF.

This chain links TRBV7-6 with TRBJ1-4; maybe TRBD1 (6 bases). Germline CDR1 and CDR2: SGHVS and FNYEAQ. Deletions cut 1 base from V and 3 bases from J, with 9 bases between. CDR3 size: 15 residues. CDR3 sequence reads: CASSLEGGPNEKLFF. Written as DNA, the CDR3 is TGTGCCAGCAGCTTAGAAGGGGGACCTAATGAAAAACTGTTTTTT.

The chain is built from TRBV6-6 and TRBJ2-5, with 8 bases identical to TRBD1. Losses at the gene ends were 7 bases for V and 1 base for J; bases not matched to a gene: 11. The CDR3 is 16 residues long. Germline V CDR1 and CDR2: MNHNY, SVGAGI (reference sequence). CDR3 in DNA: TGTGCCAGCACCCTCCGGACAGGGCCTCCCCAAGAGACCCAGTACTTC. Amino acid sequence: CASTLRTGPPQETQYF.

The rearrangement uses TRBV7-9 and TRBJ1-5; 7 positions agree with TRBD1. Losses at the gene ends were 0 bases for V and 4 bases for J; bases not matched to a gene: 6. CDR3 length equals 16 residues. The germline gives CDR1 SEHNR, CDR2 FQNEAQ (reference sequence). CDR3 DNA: TGTGCCAGCAGCTTAGCCCTCGAGACAGGGAATCAGCCCCAGCATTTT. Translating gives CASSLALETGNQPQHF.

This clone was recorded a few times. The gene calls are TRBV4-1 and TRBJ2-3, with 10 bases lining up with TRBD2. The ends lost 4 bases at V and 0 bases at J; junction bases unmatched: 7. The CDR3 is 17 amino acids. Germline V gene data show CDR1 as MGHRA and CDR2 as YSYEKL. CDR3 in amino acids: CASSRGLADSSTDTQYF. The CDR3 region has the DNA TGCGCCAGCAGCCGAGGACTAGCGGATTCTAGCACAGATACGCAGTATTTT.

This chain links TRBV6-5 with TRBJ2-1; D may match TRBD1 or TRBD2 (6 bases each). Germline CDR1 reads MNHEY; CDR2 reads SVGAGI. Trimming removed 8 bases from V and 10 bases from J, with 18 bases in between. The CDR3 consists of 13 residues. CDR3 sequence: CASDGGPYGEQFF. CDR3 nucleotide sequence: TGTGCCAGCGACGGGGGCCCATACGGGGAGCAGTTCTTC.

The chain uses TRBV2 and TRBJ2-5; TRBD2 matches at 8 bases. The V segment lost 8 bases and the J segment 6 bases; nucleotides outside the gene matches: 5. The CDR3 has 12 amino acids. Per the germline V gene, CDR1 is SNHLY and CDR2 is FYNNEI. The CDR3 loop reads CASVAGRKTQYF. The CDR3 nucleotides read TGTGCCAGCGTAGCGGGGCGCAAGACCCAGTACTTC.

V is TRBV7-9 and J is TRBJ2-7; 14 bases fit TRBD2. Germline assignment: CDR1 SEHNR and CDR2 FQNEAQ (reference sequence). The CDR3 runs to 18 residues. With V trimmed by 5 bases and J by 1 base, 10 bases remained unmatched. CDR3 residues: CASSPGTSGGIGSYEQYF. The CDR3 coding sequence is TGTGCCAGCAGCCCCGGGACTAGCGGGGGAATCGGGTCCTACGAGCAGTACTTC.

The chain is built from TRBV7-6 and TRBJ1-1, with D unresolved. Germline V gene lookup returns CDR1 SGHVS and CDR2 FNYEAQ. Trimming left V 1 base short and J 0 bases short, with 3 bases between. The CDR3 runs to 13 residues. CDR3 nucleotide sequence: TGTGCCAGCAGCTTAGTTTTGAACACTGAAGCTTTCTTT. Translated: CASSLVLNTEAFF.

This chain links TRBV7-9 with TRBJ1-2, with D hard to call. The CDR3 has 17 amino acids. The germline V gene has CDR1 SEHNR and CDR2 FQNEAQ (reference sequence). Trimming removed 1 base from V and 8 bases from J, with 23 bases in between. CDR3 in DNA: TGTGCCAGCAGCTTAGAAGGCCCTGGATACGAGTTATCGGGCTACACCTTC. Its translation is CASSLEGPGYELSGYTF.

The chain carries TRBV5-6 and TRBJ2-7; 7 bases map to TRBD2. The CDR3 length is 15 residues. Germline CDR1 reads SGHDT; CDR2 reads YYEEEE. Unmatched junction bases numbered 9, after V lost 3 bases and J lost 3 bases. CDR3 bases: TGTGCCAGCAGCTCCCTACCGGCTAGCGGCTACGAGCAGTACTTC. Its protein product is CASSSLPASGYEQYF.

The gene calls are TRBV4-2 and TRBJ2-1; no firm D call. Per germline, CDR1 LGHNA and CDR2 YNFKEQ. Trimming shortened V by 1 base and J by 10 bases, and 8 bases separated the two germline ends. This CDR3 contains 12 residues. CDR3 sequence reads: CASSQVPREQFF. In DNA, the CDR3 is TGTGCCAGCAGCCAAGTGCCTAGGGAGCAGTTCTTC.

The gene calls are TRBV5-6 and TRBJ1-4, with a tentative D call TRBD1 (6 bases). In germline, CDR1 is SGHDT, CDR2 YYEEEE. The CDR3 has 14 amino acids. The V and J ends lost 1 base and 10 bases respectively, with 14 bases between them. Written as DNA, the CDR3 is TGTGCCAGCAGCTTGACAGGGAACGAGGGAAAACTGTTTTTT. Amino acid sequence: CASSLTGNEGKLFF. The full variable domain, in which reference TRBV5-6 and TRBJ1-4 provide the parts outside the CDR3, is DAGVTQSPTHLIKTRGQQVTLRCSPKSGHDTVSWYQQALGQGPQFIFQYYEEEERQRGNFPDRFSGHQFPNYSSELNVNALLLGDSALYLCASSLTGNEGKLFFGSGTQLSVL.

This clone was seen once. This chain's CDR3 is CASSEDSGAAEYF. CDR3 nucleotide sequence: TGTGCCAGCAGCGAAGACAGTGGAGCGGCCGAGTATTTT. The chain combines TRBV7-3 with TRBJ2-3, with D perhaps TRBD1 or TRBD2 (5 bases each). Trimming left V 5 bases short and J 13 bases short, with 19 bases between. The V gene's germline CDR1 is SGHTA and CDR2 FQGTGA. The length of the CDR3 is 13 residues. Supplemented by reference TRBV7-3 and TRBJ2-3, the full variable domain reads GAGVSQTPSNKVTEKGKYVELRCDPISGHTALYWYRQSLGQGPEFLIYFQGTGAADDSGLPNDRFFAVRPEGSVSTLKIQRTERGDSAVYLCASSEDSGAAEYFGPGTRLTVL.